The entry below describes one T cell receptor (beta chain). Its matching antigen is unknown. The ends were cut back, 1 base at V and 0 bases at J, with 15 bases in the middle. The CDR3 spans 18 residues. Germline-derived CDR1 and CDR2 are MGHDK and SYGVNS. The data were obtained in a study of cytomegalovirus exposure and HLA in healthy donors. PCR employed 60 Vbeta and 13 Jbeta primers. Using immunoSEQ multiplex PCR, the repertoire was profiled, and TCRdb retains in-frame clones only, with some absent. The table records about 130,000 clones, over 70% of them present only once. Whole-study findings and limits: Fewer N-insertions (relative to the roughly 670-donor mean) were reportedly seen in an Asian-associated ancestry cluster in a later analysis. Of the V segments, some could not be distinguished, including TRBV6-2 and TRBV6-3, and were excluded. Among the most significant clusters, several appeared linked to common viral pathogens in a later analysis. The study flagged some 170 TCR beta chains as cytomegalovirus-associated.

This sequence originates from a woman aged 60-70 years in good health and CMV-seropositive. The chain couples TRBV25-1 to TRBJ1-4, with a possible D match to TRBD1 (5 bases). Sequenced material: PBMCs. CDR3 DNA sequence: TGTGCCAGCAGTGAATTGGGGCGAGGAACCGCAACTAATGAAAAACTGTTTTTT. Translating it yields CASSELGRGTATNEKLFF.